The 10 T cell receptor beta chains reported below all come from one sample, sequenced in a study of T cells in localized non-small cell lung cancer. The data were produced by immunoSEQ multiplex PCR, yet TCRdb's version contains in-frame clones alone and is incomplete. Here the sample spans 20,000 to 30,000 clones, 85% to 90% being singletons. Source: PBMCs, taken before any cancer treatment. Receptor source: a man aged 35-69 years with stage II lung adenocarcinoma.

J is TRBJ1-2 and V is TRBV6-6, with D unclear. Per germline, CDR1 MNHNY and CDR2 SVGAGI (reference sequence). The V gene lost 7 bases and the J gene lost 6 bases, with 15 bases spanning the gap. This CDR3 has 13 residues. The CDR3 region is CASTNEVRNGYTF. The CDR3 bases are TGTGCCAGCACCAACGAGGTCAGGAATGGCTACACCTTC.

This chain joins TRBV10-3 and TRBJ2-1, with TRBD2 matching over 10 bases. Trimming cost V 3 bases and J 12 bases; bases outside gene matches: 17. The CDR3 length is 17 residues. Germline CDR1 is ENHRY and CDR2 is SYGVKD. The CDR3 nucleotides read TGTGCCATCAGTGAAGGGAATAGCGGGGGGCTTTACAAGGGGCAGTTCTTC. The encoded protein is CAISEGNSGGLYKGQFF.

In DNA form, the CDR3 reads TGTGCCAGCAGTCCACAGGGAAGCAATCAGCCCCAGCATTTT. This encodes CASSPQGSNQPQHF. The chain has TRBV27 and TRBJ1-5; D might be TRBD1 (6 bases). Germline V gene sequence: CDR1 MNHEY, CDR2 SMNVEV (reference sequence). Trimming removed 5 bases from V and 1 base from J, with 9 bases in between. This CDR3 contains 14 residues.

V is TRBV6-5 and J is TRBJ1-1, with a weak D call TRBD1 (6 bases). The CDR3 extends over 13 amino acids. Germline V gene data show CDR1 as MNHEY and CDR2 as SVGAGI. V was cut by 5 bases and J by 1 base, with 8 bases left in between. CDR3: CASSGGGNTEAFF. The CDR3 DNA reads TGTGCCAGCAGTGGAGGGGGGAACACTGAAGCTTTCTTT.

The V call is TRBV9, the J call TRBJ1-1; 7 bases match TRBD1. The germline V gene has CDR1 SGDLS and CDR2 YYNGEE. The CDR3 totals 14 residues. V shed 3 bases and J 5 bases; nucleotides not matched to a gene: 7. CDR3 in amino acids: CASSARQGGTEAFF. In nucleotides, the CDR3 is TGTGCCAGCAGCGCTCGACAGGGAGGGACTGAAGCTTTCTTT.

The V call is TRBV10-3, the J call TRBJ2-5, with TRBD2 identical over 9 bases. CDR1 ENHRY and CDR2 SYGVKD come from the germline V gene. The CDR3 contains 15 residues. The junction had 9 bases not matched to a gene; V was cut back by 8 bases and J by 2 bases. CDR3 bases: TGTGCCATCGGCCCGACTAGCGGAGCACAAGAGACCCAGTACTTC. Translation: CAIGPTSGAQETQYF.

The genes are TRBV2 and TRBJ1-5; D unresolved. V was trimmed by 2 bases and J by 10 bases, leaving 15 bases between them. Germline values: CDR1 SNHLY, CDR2 FYNNEI. The CDR3 has 14 residues. The CDR3 loop is CASSERADLDPQHF. The CDR3, as DNA: TGTGCCAGCAGTGAACGGGCAGACTTAGATCCCCAGCATTTT.

The chain employs TRBV30 and TRBJ2-3; 12 nucleotides agree with TRBD2. This CDR3 comprises 14 residues. With V trimmed by 8 bases and J by 4 bases, 7 bases remained unmatched. CDR1 and CDR2 from the germline V gene are GTSNPN and SVGIG (reference sequence). The CDR3 loop reads CAGTLAGGADTQYF. CDR3 sequence (DNA): TGTGCCGGAACACTAGCGGGGGGTGCAGATACGCAGTATTTT.

The chain combines TRBV7-2 with TRBJ2-7; maybe TRBD2 (6 bases). Germline-derived CDR1 and CDR2 are SGHTA and FQGNSA. CDR3 length: 15 amino acids. The V and J ends lost 5 bases and 4 bases respectively, with 18 bases between them. The CDR3 region is CASSDPRTSLYEQYF. In DNA, the CDR3 is TGTGCCAGCAGCGACCCTAGAACTAGCCTATACGAGCAGTACTTC.

J is TRBJ2-7 and V is TRBV18; 9 bases map to TRBD1. The germline V gene has CDR1 KGHSH and CDR2 LQKENI. This CDR3 comprises 15 residues. Unmatched junction bases numbered 9, after V lost 5 bases and J lost 4 bases. As DNA, the CDR3 is TGTGCCAGCTCAACTACCGGGACAGGGTCGTACGAGCAGTACTTC. Translation gives CASSTTGTGSYEQYF.